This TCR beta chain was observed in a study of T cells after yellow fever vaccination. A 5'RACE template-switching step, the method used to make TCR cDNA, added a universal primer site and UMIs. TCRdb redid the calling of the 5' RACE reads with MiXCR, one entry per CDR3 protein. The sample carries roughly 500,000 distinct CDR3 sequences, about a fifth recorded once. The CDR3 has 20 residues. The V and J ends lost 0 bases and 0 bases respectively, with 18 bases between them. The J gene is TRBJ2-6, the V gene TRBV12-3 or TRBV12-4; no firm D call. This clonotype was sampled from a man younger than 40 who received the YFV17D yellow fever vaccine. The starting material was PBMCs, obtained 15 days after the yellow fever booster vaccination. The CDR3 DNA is TGTGCCAGCAGTTTAGCGAGTCGCACCGACTGGGGCTCTGGGGCCAACGTCCTGACTTTC. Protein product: CASSLASRTDWGSGANVLTF.